The 14 T cell receptor beta chains listed next were all sequenced from one sample in a study of blood T cell repertoires in COVID-19. Generated by immunoSEQ multiplex PCR, the TCRdb table keeps only in-frame clones and is missing some. The table records about 300,000 clones, 80% to 95% of them present only once. Sequenced material: peripheral blood. The receptors were sampled from a woman in her 30s with COVID-19, enrolled during active disease.

The CDR3 bases are TGTGCCAGCGCTAGGAGCCCTTCTTCCTACAATGAGCAGTTCTTC. Translating it yields CASARSPSSYNEQFF. The chain carries TRBV28 and TRBJ2-1; no clear D gene. The V end was cut by 8 bases, the J end by 1 base, with 15 bases between. CDR3 length equals 15 residues. Germline CDR1 and CDR2: MDHEN and SYDVKM. The variable domain in full, completed from reference TRBV28 and TRBJ2-1, reads DVKVTQSSRYLVKRTGEKVFLECVQDMDHENMFWYRQDPGLGLRLIYFSYDVKMKEKGDIPEGYSVSREKKERFSLILESASTNQTSMYLCASARSPSSYNEQFFGPGTRLTVL.

This chain uses TRBV11-2 with TRBJ2-3; TRBD2 matches at 16 bases. Trimming removed 8 bases from V and 1 base from J; junction bases left unmatched: 6. The CDR3 is made up of 17 amino acids. The germline V gene has CDR1 SGHAT and CDR2 FQNNGV. The DNA for the CDR3 is TGTGCCAGCCTAGGGACTAGCGGGAGGGGGGGCACAGATACGCAGTATTTT. Its translation is CASLGTSGRGGTDTQYF.

The J gene is TRBJ2-7, the V gene TRBV20-1, with 10 bases identical to TRBD2. This CDR3 spans 15 amino acids. J lost 0 bases, V lost 3 bases, and 5 bases had no gene match. In germline, CDR1 is DFQATT, CDR2 SNEGSKA (reference sequence). In DNA, the CDR3 is TGCAGTGCTAGTGGGACTAGCGCGAACTCCTACGAGCAGTACTTC. The encoded protein is CSASGTSANSYEQYF.

This clone was detected once. The rearrangement joins TRBV6-2 or TRBV6-3 to TRBJ2-7; 9 positions match TRBD1. Germline V gene data show CDR1 as MNHEY and CDR2 as SVGEGT. This CDR3 region has 15 residues. V lost 6 bases, J lost 7 bases, and 13 bases stayed unmatched. The chain's CDR3 is CASSPPDRGSREQYF. DNA of the CDR3: TGTGCCAGCAGCCCCCCCGACAGGGGGTCAAGGGAGCAGTACTTC.

This clone was observed once. This chain uses TRBV30 with TRBJ1-1, with 8 bases that match TRBD1. This CDR3 comprises 12 residues. The V and J ends lost 5 bases and 5 bases, in that order; junction bases with no gene match: 4. CDR1 is GTSNPN, CDR2 SVGIG, per germline (reference sequence). The CDR3 reads CAWGQGATEAFF. The CDR3 nucleotides are TGTGCCTGGGGACAGGGTGCTACTGAAGCTTTCTTT. Together with reference TRBV30 and TRBJ1-1, the CDR3 gives the full variable domain: SQTIHQWPATLVQPVGSPLSLECTVEGTSNPNLYWYRQAAGRGLQLLFYSVGIGQISSEVPQNLSASRPQDRQFILSSKKLLLSDSGFYLCAWGQGATEAFFGQGTRLTVV.

J is TRBJ2-7 and V is TRBV5-1, with 8 positions matching TRBD1. The CDR3 length is 14 residues. After removal of 2 bases from V and 6 bases from J, the junction contained 7 bases not matched to a gene. Germline loops: CDR1 SGHRS, CDR2 YFSETQ. In nucleotides, the CDR3 is TGCGCCAGCAGCTTCAACAGGGGGATTGGCGAGCAGTACTTC. Its protein product is CASSFNRGIGEQYF.

This rearrangement joins TRBV12-5 to TRBJ1-2; TRBD1 agrees at 7 bases. The CDR3 is 11 amino acids. With 5 bases clipped from V and 7 bases from J, the junction kept 1 base outside the gene matches. The germline V gene encodes CDR1 LGHNT and CDR2 FRNRAP. CDR3 nucleotides: TGTGCTAGTGGTCGACAGGGTGGCTACACCTTC. Protein product: CASGRQGGYTF.

The V call is TRBV14, the J call TRBJ2-1; 11 positions match TRBD2. CDR1 SGHDN and CDR2 FVKESK come from the germline V gene. V shed 5 bases and J 12 bases; nucleotides not matched to a gene: 15. The CDR3 covers 16 residues. CDR3: CASSRSGTSGILAQFF. The DNA of the CDR3 is TGTGCCAGCAGCAGATCCGGGACTAGCGGCATATTAGCGCAGTTCTTC.

This clone came up once. The chain is built from TRBV2 and TRBJ2-1, with D tentatively TRBD2 (5 bases). Germline V gene sequence: CDR1 SNHLY, CDR2 FYNNEI. CDR3 length: 14 amino acids. Trimming cost V 4 bases and J 5 bases, with 12 bases left between them. The CDR3 bases are TGTGCCAGCAGTGCTGCTAGCCGGGACAATGAGCAGTTCTTC. This codes for CASSAASRDNEQFF.

The chain carries TRBV11-2 and TRBJ2-7; TRBD2 matches at 7 bases. The CDR3 is made up of 14 amino acids. J lost 4 bases, V lost 5 bases, and 8 bases had no gene match. CDR1 and CDR2 (germline): SGHAT, FQNNGV. CDR3 sequence (DNA): TGTGCCAGCAGCCCACTAGCGAGTTTTTACGAGCAGTACTTC. Translated: CASSPLASFYEQYF.

The gene calls are TRBV7-9 and TRBJ1-5, with D unresolved. The CDR3 is 12 residues long. The germline gives CDR1 SEHNR, CDR2 FQNEAQ (reference sequence). Trimming took 5 bases from V and 9 from J, leaving 11 bases between them. The CDR3 loop is CASSEKALPQHF. As DNA, the CDR3 is TGTGCCAGCAGCGAGAAAGCCTTGCCCCAGCATTTT.

The CDR3 DNA follows: TGTGCCAGCAGTACCGACAGGGTGACTTCTCAGCCCCAGCATTTT. Translating gives CASSTDRVTSQPQHF. This chain connects TRBV2 to TRBJ1-5; 7 positions match TRBD1. The CDR3 covers 15 residues. Looked up from germline, CDR1 is SNHLY and CDR2 is FYNNEI. Trimming removed 5 bases from V and 6 bases from J; junction bases left unmatched: 10.

The chain uses TRBV5-1 and TRBJ2-3; TRBD2 aligns across 14 bases. Germline values: CDR1 SGHRS, CDR2 YFSETQ. The CDR3 covers 16 residues. V gave up 3 bases and J gave up 5 bases; unmatched junction bases: 5. The CDR3 loop is CASSWGLAGEGDTQYF. The CDR3 DNA is TGCGCCAGCAGCTGGGGACTAGCGGGAGAAGGAGATACGCAGTATTTT. The variable domain in full, with the rest retrieved from reference TRBV5-1 and TRBJ2-3, is KAGVTQTPRYLIKTRGQQVTLSCSPISGHRSVSWYQQTPGQGLQFLFEYFSETQRNKGNFPGRFSGRQFSNSRSEMNVSTLELGDSALYLCASSWGLAGEGDTQYFGPGTRLTVL.

CDR3 DNA sequence: TGCAGCGTTCGGGGATCCGCAGAGGGTACTGAAGCTTTCTTT. It specifies CSVRGSAEGTEAFF. The V gene is TRBV29-1, the J gene TRBJ1-1, with D hard to call. V lost 5 bases and J lost 5, with 18 bases in between. Germline CDR1 SQVTM, CDR2 ANQGSEA. This CDR3 has 14 residues.